The text below deals with one T cell receptor (beta chain). This sample is part of a study of blood T cell repertoires in COVID-19. Study overall: Sites across the United States, Italy and Spain contributed samples from acute and convalescent COVID-19.

The V gene's germline CDR1 is SGHVS and CDR2 FQNEAQ. V lost 5 bases and J 4 bases, leaving 10 bases between the germline ends. The length of the CDR3 is 13 residues. The method was immunoSEQ multiplex PCR; TCRdb's version includes in-frame clones alone and lacks a portion of them. The data hold 25,000 to 30,000 clones, with 70% to 90% observed a single time. Source material: peripheral blood. The rearrangement links TRBV7-8 to TRBJ2-3, with D perhaps matching TRBD2 (5 bases). The clonotype originates from a human donor in a cohort sampled during active COVID-19. CDR3 protein: CASSRGEADTQYF. Written as DNA, the CDR3 is TGTGCCAGCAGCCGGGGAGAGGCAGATACGCAGTATTTT.